Sequencing of this TCR beta chain was carried out in a study of control samples from healthy donors and cancer patients (TCRdb year 2020). The library relied on the immunoSEQ multiplex PCR assay. As stored in TCRdb, this immuneACCESS dataset retains in-frame rearrangements with V and J assigned. A fraction of the clones does not appear; measured against another copy, unresolved V genes explain less than half of the discrepancy, and the remainder lacks a known reason. Across this sample there are fewer than 200,000 clones, with about 90% seen only once. Clones ranked in the top ten supply 1.3% to 1.5% of the sample. As regards this clone: This clone's antigen is unknown. No base qualities exist here, and no much larger clone lies one base off it.

The cysteine opens and the phenylalanine closes a CDR3 of 15 amino acids. The read is trimmed to its CDR3 DNA, 45 bases read in frame from base 1. V lost 2 bases and J lost 2 bases; the stretch between them is 13 bases long. The germline V gene specifies MDHEN as CDR1 and SYDVKM as CDR2. Specimen: blood. The receptor was isolated from a woman aged 45-65 years in good health. The rearrangement joined TRBV28 to TRBJ2-7; the D gene remains uncertain. The DNA is TGTGCCAGCAGTTTACTCGGCGCGTCAGCCTACGAGCAGTACTTC. Its amino acids are CASSLLGASAYEQYF. The CDR3, completed at both ends by the reference TRBV28 and TRBJ2-7 genes, gives the full variable domain DVKVTQSSRYLVKRTGEKVFLECVQDMDHENMFWYRQDPGLGLRLIYFSYDVKMKEKGDIPEGYSVSREKKERFSLILESASTNQTSMYLCASSLLGASAYEQYFGPGTRLTVT.